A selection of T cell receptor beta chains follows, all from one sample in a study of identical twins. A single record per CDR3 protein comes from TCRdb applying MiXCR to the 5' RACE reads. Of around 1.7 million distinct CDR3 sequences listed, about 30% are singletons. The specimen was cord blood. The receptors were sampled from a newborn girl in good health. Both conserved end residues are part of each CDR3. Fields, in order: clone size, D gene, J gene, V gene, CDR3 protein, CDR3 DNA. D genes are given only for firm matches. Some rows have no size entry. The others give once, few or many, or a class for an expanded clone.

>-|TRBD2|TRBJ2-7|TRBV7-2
CASSLVAKAGEGEQYF
TGTGCCAGCAGCTTGGTAGCCAAAGCGGGAGAAGGCGAGCAGTACTTC
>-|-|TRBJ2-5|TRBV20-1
CSATGDWETQYF
TGCAGTGCTACGGGAGACTGGGAGACCCAGTACTTC
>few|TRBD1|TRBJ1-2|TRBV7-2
CASSLGTGRALGYTF
TGTGCCAGCAGCTTAGGGACAGGGAGAGCTCTTGGCTACACCTTC
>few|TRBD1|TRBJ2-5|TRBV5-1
CASSLDFNRGQETQYF
TGCGCCAGCAGCTTGGACTTTAACAGGGGGCAAGAGACCCAGTACTTC
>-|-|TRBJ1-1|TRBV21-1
CASSGYRAGNTEAFF
TGTGCCAGCAGCGGATACAGGGCGGGGAACACTGAAGCTTTCTTT
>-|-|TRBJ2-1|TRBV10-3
CAISDRGTGGQDEQFF
TGTGCCATCAGTGACAGGGGGACGGGGGGTCAAGATGAGCAGTTCTTC
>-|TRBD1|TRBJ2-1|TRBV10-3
CAISLDRGVSYNEQFF
TGTGCCATCAGTTTGGACAGGGGAGTCTCCTACAATGAGCAGTTCTTC
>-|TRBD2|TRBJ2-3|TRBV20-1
CSASGLAGEGDTQYF
TGCAGTGCTAGTGGGCTAGCGGGAGAAGGAGATACGCAGTATTTT
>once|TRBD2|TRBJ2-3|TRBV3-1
CASSTTAGADTQYF
TGTGCCAGCAGCACGACGGCGGGGGCAGATACGCAGTATTTT
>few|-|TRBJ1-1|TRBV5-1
CASSLLGGDTEAFF
TGCGCCAGCAGCTTGTTAGGGGGAGACACTGAAGCTTTCTTT
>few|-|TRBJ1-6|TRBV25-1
CASSEGGGAPLHF
TGTGCCAGCAGTGAAGGCGGGGGCGCACCCCTCCACTTT
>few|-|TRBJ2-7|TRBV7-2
CASTHSPGSYEQYF
TGTGCCAGCACTCACTCCCCGGGCTCCTACGAGCAGTACTTC
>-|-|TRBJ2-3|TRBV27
CASSLGHRTDTHYF
TGTGCCAGCAGCCTCGGACATCGCACAGATACGCACTATTTT
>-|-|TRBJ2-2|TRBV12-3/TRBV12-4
CASSLTRTTGELFF
TGTGCCAGCAGTCTAACCCGGACCACCGGGGAGCTGTTTTTT
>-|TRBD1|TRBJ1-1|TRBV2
CASSEVPATGGRLAFF
TGTGCCAGCAGTGAAGTGCCTGCGACAGGGGGCAGGTTGGCTTTCTTT